Below, 8 T cell receptor beta chains from the same sample are listed, as sequenced in a study of blood T cell repertoires in COVID-19. Using immunoSEQ multiplex PCR, the repertoire was profiled, and TCRdb retains in-frame clones only, with some absent. The data show 150,000 to 200,000 clones, 81% seen once. The sequenced sample was peripheral blood. These receptors came from a woman over 75 with COVID-19, enrolled during active disease.

CDR3 loop: CATGTRGADTQYF. The CDR3 nucleotides are TGTGCCACCGGCACTAGAGGAGCCGACACGCAGTATTTT. The genes are TRBV24-1 and TRBJ2-3, with D possibly matching TRBD2 (5 bases). The germline CDR1 and CDR2 sequences are KGHDR and SFDVKD. The CDR3 totals 13 residues. V was shortened by 9 bases and J by 9 bases, with 18 bases between the two germline ends.

V gene TRBV19 combines with J gene TRBJ2-7; 7 bases line up with TRBD1. From germline, CDR1 is LNHDA and CDR2 SQIVND (reference sequence). V was pared by 6 bases and J by 2 bases, with 10 bases of the junction left unmatched. The CDR3 has 15 amino acids. The CDR3 DNA reads TGTGCCAGTAGCGCCCGACAGGGATGGGCCTACGAGCAGTACTTC. Translation: CASSARQGWAYEQYF.

The V and J genes are TRBV7-2 and TRBJ1-2, with D perhaps TRBD1 (5 bases). The CDR3 has 15 amino acids. The ends were cut back, 0 bases at V and 4 bases at J, with 12 bases in the middle. CDR1 is SGHTA and CDR2 is FQGNSA in the germline V gene. The CDR3 DNA reads as TGTGCCAGCAGCTTAGCCCCGGGGACTTCCTATGGCTACACCTTC. Amino acid sequence: CASSLAPGTSYGYTF. Combining the CDR3 with reference TRBV7-2 and TRBJ1-2 gives the whole variable domain GAGVSQSPSNKVTEKGKDVELRCDPISGHTALYWYRQSLGQGLEFLIYFQGNSAPDKSGLPSDRFSAERTGGSVSTLTIQRTQQEDSAVYLCASSLAPGTSYGYTFGSGTRLTVV.

The rearrangement joins TRBV5-1 to TRBJ2-1, with 7 positions matching TRBD1. This CDR3 has 15 residues. V trimming: 2 bases; J trimming: 0 bases; junction bases outside the gene matches: 2. Germline values: CDR1 SGHRS, CDR2 YFSETQ. This CDR3 reads CASSFQGDSYNEQFF. CDR3 coding DNA: TGCGCCAGCAGCTTTCAGGGGGACTCCTACAATGAGCAGTTCTTC.

The chain joins TRBV18 to TRBJ2-1; D possibly corresponds to TRBD2 (5 bases). CDR1 and CDR2 (germline): KGHSH, LQKENI. Trimming pared 2 bases from V and 6 bases from J, leaving 11 bases between. The CDR3 has 14 residues. For the CDR3, the DNA is TGTGCCAGCTCACCAATTGCGGGCTTCAATGAGCAGTTCTTC. This sequence encodes CASSPIAGFNEQFF.

This clone was seen a handful of times. The chain uses TRBV5-5 and TRBJ2-2; 8 bases align to TRBD2. The junction had 11 bases not matched to a gene; V was cut back by 6 bases and J by 4 bases. This CDR3 region has 16 residues. CDR1 and CDR2 (germline): SGHKS, YYEKEE (reference sequence). CDR3 residues: CASNSVSGGITGELFF. The CDR3 DNA follows: TGTGCCAGCAACTCCGTTTCGGGGGGGATCACCGGGGAGCTGTTTTTT. The variable domain in full, with the rest retrieved from reference TRBV5-5 and TRBJ2-2, is DAGVTQSPTHLIKTRGQQVTLRCSPISGHKSVSWYQQVLGQGPQFIFQYYEKEERGRGNFPDRFSARQFPNYSSELNVNALLLGDSALYLCASNSVSGGITGELFFGEGSRLTVL.

The chain is built from TRBV6-5 and TRBJ2-2; D is possibly TRBD1 (6 bases). CDR1 is MNHEY and CDR2 is SVGAGI in the germline V gene. The CDR3 has 14 amino acids. V shed 6 bases and J shed 0 bases, with 8 bases lying between them. CDR3 protein: CASRKGANTGELFF. For the CDR3, the DNA is TGTGCCAGCAGGAAGGGGGCGAACACCGGGGAGCTGTTTTTT.

As for this clone: A junction end diverges from the germline sequence, so it may reflect a read error. The V gene is TRBV7-9, the J gene TRBJ2-4; D is perhaps TRBD1 (6 bases). CDR3 size: 14 residues. Germline V gives CDR1 SEHNR, CDR2 FQNEAQ (reference sequence). This chain's CDR3 is CASSSVQGKGTGHF. CDR3 DNA sequence: TGTGCCAGCAGCTCTGTTCAGGGGAAGGGTACTGGGCACTTC.